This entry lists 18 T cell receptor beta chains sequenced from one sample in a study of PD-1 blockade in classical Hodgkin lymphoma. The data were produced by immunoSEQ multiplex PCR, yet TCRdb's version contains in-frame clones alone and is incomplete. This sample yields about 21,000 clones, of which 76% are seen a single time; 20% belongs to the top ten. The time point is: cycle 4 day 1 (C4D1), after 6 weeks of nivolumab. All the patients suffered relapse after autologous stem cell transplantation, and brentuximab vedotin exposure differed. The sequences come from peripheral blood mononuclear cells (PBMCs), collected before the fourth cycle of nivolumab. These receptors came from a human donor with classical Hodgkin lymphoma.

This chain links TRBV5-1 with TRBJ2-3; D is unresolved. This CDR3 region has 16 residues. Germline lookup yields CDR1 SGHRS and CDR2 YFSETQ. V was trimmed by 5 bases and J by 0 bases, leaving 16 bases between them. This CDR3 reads CASRPRLLPSTDTQYF. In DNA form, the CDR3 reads TGCGCCAGCAGACCTAGACTCCTACCTAGCACAGATACGCAGTATTTT.

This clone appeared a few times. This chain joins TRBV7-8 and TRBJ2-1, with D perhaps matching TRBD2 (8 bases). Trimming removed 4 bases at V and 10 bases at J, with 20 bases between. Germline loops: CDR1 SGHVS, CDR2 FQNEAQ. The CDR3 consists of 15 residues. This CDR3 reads CASSWTGRGGSEQFF. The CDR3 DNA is TGTGCCAGCAGCTGGACAGGCCGCGGGGGGTCGGAGCAGTTCTTC.

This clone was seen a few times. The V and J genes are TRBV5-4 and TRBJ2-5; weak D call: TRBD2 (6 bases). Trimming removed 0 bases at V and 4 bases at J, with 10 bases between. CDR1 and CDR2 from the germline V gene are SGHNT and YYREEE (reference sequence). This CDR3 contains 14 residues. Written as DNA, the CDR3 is TGTGCCAGCAGCTTGGGGGGGGTTGGAGAGACCCAGTACTTC. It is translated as CASSLGGVGETQYF.

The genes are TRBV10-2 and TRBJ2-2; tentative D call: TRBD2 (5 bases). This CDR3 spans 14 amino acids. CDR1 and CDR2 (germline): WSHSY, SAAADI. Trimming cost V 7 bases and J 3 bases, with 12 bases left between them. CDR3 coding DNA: TGCGCCAGCATTACCGGGGTCGACACCGGGGAGCTGTTTTTT. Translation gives CASITGVDTGELFF.

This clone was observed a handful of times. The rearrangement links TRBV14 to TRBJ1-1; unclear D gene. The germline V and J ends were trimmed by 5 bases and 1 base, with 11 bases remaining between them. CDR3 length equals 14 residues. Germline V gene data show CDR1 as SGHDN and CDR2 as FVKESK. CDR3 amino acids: CASSRKNTNTEAFF. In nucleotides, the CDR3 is TGTGCCAGCAGCAGAAAGAATACGAACACTGAAGCTTTCTTT.

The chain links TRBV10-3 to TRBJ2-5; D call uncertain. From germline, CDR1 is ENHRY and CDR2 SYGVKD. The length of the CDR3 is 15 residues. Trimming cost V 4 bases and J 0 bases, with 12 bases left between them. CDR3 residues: CAISGGFLYQETQYF. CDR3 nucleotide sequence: TGTGCCATCAGTGGAGGATTTTTGTACCAAGAGACCCAGTACTTC.

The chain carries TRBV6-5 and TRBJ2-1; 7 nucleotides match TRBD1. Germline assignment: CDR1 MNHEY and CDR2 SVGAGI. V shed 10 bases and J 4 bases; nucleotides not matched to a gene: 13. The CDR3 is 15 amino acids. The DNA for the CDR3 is TGTGCCACTTTTCAAGCCGGGACAGAGTACAATGAGCAGTTCTTC. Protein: CATFQAGTEYNEQFF.

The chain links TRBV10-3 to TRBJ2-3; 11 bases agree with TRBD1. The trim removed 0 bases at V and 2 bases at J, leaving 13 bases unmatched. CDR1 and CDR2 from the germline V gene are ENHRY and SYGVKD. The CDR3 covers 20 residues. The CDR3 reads CAISESRTGGAGDPTDTQYF. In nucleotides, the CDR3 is TGTGCCATCAGTGAGTCGCGGACAGGGGGCGCCGGGGACCCCACAGATACGCAGTATTTT.

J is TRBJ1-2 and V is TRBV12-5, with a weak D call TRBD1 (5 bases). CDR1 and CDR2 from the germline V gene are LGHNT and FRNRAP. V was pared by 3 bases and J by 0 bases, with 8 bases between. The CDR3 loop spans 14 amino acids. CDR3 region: CASGLVGANYGYTF. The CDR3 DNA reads TGTGCTAGTGGTTTAGTGGGGGCTAACTATGGCTACACCTTC.

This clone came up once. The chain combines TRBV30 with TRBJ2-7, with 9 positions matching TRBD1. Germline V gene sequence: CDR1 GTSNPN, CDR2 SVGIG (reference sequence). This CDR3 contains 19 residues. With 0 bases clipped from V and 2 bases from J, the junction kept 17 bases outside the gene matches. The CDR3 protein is CAWSVNRGRYSPSTYEQYV. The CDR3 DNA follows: TGTGCCTGGAGTGTAAACAGGGGGCGTTATTCCCCATCGACCTACGAGCAGTACGTC.

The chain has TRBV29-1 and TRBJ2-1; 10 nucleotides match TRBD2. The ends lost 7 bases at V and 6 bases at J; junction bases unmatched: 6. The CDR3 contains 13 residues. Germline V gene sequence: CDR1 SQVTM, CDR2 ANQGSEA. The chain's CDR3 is CSASGRFGNEQFF. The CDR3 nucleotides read TGCAGCGCTAGCGGGAGATTCGGCAATGAGCAGTTCTTC.

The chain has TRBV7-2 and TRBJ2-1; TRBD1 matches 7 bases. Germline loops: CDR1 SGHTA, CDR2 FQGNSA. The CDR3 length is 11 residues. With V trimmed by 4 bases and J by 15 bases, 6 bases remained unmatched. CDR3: CASSSQGIPFF. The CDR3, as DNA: TGTGCCAGCAGCTCACAGGGGATTCCGTTCTTC. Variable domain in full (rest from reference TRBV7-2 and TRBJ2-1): GAGVSQSPSNKVTEKGKDVELRCDPISGHTALYWYRQSLGQGLEFLIYFQGNSAPDKSGLPSDRFSAERTGGSVSTLTIQRTQQEDSAVYLCASSSQGIPFFGPGTRLTVL.

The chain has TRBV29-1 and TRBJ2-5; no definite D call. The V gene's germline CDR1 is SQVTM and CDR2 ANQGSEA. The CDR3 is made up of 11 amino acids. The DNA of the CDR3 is TGCACCATGCAGACGGGTCAGACCCAGTACTTC. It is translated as CTMQTGQTQYF.

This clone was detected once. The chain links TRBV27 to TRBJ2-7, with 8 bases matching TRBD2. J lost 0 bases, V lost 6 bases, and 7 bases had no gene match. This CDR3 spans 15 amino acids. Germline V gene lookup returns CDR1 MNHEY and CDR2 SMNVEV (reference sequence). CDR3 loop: CASSRYSGVSYEQYF. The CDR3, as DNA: TGTGCCAGCAGCCGATATAGCGGGGTCTCCTACGAGCAGTACTTC.

The CDR3 DNA sequence: TGTGCCAGTAGTATGTCCCGCTCTAGTGCAGATACGCAGTATTTT. Its translation: CASSMSRSSADTQYF. The rearrangement uses TRBV19 and TRBJ2-3, with unresolved D. This CDR3 is 15 amino acids long. Trimming stripped 3 bases from V and 4 bases from J, with 14 bases between. CDR1 is LNHDA, CDR2 SQIVND, per germline (reference sequence).

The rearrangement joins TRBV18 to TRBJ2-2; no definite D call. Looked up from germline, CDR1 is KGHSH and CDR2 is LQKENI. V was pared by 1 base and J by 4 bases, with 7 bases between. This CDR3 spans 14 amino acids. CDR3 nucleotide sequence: TGTGCCAGCTCACCACTTAGCCTCACCGGGGAGCTGTTTTTT. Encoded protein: CASSPLSLTGELFF.

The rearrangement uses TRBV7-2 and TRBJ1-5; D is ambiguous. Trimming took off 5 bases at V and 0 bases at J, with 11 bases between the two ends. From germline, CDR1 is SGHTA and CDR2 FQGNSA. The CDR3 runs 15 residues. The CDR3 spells CASSRNSYSNQPQHF. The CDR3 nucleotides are TGTGCCAGCAGCCGAAACAGCTATAGCAATCAGCCCCAGCATTTT. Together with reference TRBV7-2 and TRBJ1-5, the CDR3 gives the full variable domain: GAGVSQSPSNKVTEKGKDVELRCDPISGHTALYWYRQSLGQGLEFLIYFQGNSAPDKSGLPSDRFSAERTGGSVSTLTIQRTQQEDSAVYLCASSRNSYSNQPQHFGDGTRLSIL.

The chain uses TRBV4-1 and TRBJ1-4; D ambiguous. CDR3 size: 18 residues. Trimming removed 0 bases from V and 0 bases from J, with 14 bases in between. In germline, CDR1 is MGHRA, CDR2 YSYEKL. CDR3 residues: CASSQDPPAGATNEKLFF. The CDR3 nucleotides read TGCGCCAGCAGCCAAGACCCCCCCGCCGGTGCAACTAATGAAAAACTGTTTTTT.